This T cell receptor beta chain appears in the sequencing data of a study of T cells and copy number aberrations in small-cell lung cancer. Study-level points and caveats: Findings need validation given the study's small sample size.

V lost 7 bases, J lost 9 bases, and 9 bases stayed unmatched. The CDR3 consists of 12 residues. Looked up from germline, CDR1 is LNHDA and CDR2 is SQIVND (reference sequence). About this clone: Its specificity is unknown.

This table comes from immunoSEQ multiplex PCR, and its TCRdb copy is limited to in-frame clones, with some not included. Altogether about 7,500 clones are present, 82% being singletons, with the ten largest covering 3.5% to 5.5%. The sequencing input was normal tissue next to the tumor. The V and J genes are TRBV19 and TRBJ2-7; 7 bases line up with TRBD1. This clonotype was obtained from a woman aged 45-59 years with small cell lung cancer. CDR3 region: CASTDRAGGQYF. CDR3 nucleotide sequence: TGTGCCAGTACAGACAGGGCTGGAGGGCAGTACTTC.